Given below is one TCR beta chain in context. This entry belongs to a study of cytomegalovirus exposure and HLA in healthy donors. The overall study: The study placed about four fifths of its approximately 430 genotyped donors in the Caucasian-associated ancestry cluster.

V dropped 4 bases and J dropped 3 bases, with 10 bases sitting between them. Germline values: CDR1 LNHDA, CDR2 SQIVND (reference sequence). The CDR3 sequence is 14 residues long. Primers included in the PCR were 60 Vbeta and 13 Jbeta primers. Libraries were prepared by immunoSEQ multiplex PCR; TCRdb keeps only in-frame clonotypes and omits some of them. This sample's table reports about 60,000 clones. The chain has TRBV19 and TRBJ1-5; possible D gene TRBD1, 6 bases. Sequencing was done on a sample of PBMCs. The sequence was collected from a man aged 50-60 years in good health and CMV-seropositive. The CDR3 bases are TGTGCCAGTAGTAATAGACAGGTCAATCAGCCCCAGCATTTT. It translates to CASSNRQVNQPQHF.